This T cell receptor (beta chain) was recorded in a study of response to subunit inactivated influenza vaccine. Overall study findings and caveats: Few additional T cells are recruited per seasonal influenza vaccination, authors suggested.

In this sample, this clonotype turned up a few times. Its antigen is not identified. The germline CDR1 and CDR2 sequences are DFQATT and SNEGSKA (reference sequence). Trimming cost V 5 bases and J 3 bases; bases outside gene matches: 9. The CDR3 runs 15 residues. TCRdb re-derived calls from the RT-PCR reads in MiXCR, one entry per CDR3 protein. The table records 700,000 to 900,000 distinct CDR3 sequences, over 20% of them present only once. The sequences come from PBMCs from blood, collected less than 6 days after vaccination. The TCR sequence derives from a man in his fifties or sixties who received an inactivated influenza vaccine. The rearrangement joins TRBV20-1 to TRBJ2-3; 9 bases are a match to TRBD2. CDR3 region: CSAALAGVVTDTQYF. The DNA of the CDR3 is TGCAGTGCTGCTTTAGCGGGAGTCGTTACAGATACGCAGTATTTT.